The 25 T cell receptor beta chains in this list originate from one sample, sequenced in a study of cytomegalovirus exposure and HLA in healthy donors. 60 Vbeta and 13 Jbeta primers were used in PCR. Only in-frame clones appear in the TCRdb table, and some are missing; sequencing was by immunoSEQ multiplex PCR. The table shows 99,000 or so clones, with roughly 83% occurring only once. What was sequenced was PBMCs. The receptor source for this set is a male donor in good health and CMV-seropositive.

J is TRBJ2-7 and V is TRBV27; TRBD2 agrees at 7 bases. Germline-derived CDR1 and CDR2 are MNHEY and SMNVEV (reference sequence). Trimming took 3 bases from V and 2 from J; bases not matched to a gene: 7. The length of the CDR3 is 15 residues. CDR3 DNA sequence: TGTGCCAGCAGTTTTTCACGGGGGGAAACCTACGAGCAGTACTTC. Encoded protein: CASSFSRGETYEQYF.

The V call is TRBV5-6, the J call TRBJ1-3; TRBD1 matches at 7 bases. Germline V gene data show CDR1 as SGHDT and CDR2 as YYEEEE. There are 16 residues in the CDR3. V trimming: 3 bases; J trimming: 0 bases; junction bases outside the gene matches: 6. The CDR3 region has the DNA TGTGCCAGCAGCTCGGGACAGTTCCCCTCTGGAAACACCATATATTTT. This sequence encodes CASSSGQFPSGNTIYF.

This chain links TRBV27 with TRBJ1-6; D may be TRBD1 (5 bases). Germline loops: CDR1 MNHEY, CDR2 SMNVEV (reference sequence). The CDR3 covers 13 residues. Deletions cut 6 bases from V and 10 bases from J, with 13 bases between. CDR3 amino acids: CASRLMGGSPLHF. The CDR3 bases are TGTGCCAGCAGACTTATGGGGGGATCACCCCTCCACTTT.

In DNA form, the CDR3 reads TGTGCCAGCAGCCGAAGGACTGAAAAAGAGACCCAGTACTTC. Protein sequence: CASSRRTEKETQYF. The chain is built from TRBV7-9 and TRBJ2-5; a possible D gene is TRBD2 (5 bases). CDR3 size: 14 residues. Trimming took 5 bases from V and 3 from J, leaving 13 bases between them. Per the germline V gene, CDR1 is SEHNR and CDR2 is FQNEAQ (reference sequence).

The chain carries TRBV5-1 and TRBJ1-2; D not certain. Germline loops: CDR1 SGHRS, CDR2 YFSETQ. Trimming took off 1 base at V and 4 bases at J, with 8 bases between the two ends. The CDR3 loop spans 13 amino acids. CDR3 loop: CASSLPSLYGYTF. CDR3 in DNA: TGCGCCAGCAGCTTGCCCAGTCTCTATGGCTACACCTTC.

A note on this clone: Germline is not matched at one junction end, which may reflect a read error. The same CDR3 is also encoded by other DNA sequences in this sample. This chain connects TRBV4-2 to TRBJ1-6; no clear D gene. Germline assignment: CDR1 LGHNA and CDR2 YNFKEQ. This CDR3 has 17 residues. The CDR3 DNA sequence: TGTGCCAGCAGCCAAGACGGGGAAAGCTCCTATAATTCCCCCCTCCACTTT. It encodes CASSQDGESSYNSPLHF.

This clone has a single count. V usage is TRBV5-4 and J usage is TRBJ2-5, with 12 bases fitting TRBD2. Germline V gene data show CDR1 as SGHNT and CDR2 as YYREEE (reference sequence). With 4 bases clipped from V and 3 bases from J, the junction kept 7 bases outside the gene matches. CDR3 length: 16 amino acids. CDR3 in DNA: TGTGCCAGCAGCCTCGGACTAGCGGGGACAAAAGAGACCCAGTACTTC. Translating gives CASSLGLAGTKETQYF.

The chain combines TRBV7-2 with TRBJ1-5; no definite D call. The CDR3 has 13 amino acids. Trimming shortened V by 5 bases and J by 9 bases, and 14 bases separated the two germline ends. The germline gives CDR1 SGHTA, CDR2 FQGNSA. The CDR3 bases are TGTGCCAGCAGCACGGACGGGAGAGGGCCCCAGCATTTT. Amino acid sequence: CASSTDGRGPQHF. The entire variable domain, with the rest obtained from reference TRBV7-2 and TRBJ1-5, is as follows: GAGVSQSPSNKVTEKGKDVELRCDPISGHTALYWYRQSLGQGLEFLIYFQGNSAPDKSGLPSDRFSAERTGGSVSTLTIQRTQQEDSAVYLCASSTDGRGPQHFGDGTRLSIL.

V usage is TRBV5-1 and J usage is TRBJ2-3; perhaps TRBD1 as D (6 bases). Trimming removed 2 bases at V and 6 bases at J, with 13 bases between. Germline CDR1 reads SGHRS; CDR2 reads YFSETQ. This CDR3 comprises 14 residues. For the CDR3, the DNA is TGCGCCAGCAGCTTTTTACAGGGAGACGATACGCAGTATTTT. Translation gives CASSFLQGDDTQYF.

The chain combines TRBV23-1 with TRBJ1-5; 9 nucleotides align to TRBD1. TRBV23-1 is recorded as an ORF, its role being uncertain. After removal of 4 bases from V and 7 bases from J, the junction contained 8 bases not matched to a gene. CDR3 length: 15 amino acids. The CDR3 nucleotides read TGCGCCAGCAGTCTAACAGGGGGCCGGGGGCAGCCCCAGCATTTT. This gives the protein CASSLTGGRGQPQHF.

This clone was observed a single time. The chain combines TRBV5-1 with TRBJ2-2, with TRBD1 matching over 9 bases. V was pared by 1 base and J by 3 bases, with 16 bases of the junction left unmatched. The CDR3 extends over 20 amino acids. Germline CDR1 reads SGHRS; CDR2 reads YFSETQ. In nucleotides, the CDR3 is TGCGCCAGCAGCTTGACTCCTCCATCGACAGGGGGAGCGGACACCGGGGAGCTGTTTTTT. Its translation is CASSLTPPSTGGADTGELFF. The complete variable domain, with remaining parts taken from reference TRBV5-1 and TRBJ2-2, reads KAGVTQTPRYLIKTRGQQVTLSCSPISGHRSVSWYQQTPGQGLQFLFEYFSETQRNKGNFPGRFSGRQFSNSRSEMNVSTLELGDSALYLCASSLTPPSTGGADTGELFFGEGSRLTVL.

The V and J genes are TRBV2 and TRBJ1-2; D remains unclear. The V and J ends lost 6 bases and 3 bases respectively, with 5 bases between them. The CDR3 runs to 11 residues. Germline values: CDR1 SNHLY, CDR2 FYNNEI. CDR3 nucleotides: TGTGCCAGCAGGAGGGACTATGGCTACACCTTC. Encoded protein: CASRRDYGYTF.

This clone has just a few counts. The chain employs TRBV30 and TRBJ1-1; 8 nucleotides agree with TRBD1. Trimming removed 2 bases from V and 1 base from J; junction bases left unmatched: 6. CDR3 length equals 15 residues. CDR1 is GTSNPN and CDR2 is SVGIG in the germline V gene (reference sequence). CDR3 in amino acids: CAWSTPDRGNTEAFF. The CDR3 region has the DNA TGTGCCTGGAGTACCCCCGACAGGGGGAACACTGAAGCTTTCTTT.

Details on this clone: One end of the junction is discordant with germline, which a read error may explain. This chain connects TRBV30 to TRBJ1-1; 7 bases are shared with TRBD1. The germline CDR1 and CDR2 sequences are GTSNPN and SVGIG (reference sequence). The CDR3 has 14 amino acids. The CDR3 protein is CDWSEGAGTAEAFF. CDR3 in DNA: TGTGACTGGAGTGAGGGGGCAGGGACGGCGGAAGCTTTCTTT. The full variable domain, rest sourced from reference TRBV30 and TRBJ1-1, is SQTIHQWPATLVQPVGSPLSLECTVEGTSNPNLYWYRQAAGRGLQLLFYSVGIGQISSEVPQNLSASRPQDRQFILSSKKLLLSDSGFYLCDWSEGAGTAEAFFGQGTRLTVV.

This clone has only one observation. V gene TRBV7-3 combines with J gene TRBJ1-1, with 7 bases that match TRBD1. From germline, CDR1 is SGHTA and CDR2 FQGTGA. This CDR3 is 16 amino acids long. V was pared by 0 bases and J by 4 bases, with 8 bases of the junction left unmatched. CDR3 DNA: TGTGCCAGCAGCTTAACCTTGACAGGGTCAAGCACTGAAGCTTTCTTT. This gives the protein CASSLTLTGSSTEAFF.

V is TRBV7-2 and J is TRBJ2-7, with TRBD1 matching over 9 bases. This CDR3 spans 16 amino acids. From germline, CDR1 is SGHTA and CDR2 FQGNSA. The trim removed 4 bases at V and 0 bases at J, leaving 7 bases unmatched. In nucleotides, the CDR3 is TGTGCCAGCAGCTCCAACAGGGGGCCCTTCTCCTACGAGCAGTACTTC. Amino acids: CASSSNRGPFSYEQYF.

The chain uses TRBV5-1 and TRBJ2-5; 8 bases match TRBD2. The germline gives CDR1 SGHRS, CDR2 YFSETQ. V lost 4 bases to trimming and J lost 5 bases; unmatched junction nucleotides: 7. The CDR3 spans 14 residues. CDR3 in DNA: TGCGCCAGCAGCACCACGGGGGGGCGGGAGACCCAGTACTTC. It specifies CASSTTGGRETQYF.

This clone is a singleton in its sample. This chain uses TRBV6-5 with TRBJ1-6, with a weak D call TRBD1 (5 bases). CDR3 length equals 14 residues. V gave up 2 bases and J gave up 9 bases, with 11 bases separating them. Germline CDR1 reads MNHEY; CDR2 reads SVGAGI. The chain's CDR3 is CASSYGREGSPLHF. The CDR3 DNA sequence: TGTGCCAGCAGTTACGGCAGGGAGGGTTCACCCCTCCACTTT.

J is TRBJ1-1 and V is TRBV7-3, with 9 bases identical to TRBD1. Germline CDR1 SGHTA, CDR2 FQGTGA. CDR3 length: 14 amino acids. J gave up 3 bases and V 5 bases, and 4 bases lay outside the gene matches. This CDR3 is CASSLRDRDTEAFF. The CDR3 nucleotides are TGTGCCAGCAGCCTCCGGGACAGGGACACTGAAGCTTTCTTT.

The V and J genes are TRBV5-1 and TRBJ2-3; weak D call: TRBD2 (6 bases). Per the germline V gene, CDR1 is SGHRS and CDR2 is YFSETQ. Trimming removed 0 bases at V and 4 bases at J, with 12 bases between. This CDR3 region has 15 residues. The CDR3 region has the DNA TGCGCCAGCAGCTTGGGGGGCGGGGAAGCAGATACGCAGTATTTT. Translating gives CASSLGGGEADTQYF.

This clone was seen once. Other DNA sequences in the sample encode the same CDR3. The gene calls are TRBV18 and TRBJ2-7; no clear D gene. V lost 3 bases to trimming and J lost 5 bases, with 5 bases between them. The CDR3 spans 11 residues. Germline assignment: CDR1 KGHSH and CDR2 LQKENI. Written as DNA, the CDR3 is TGTGCCAGCTCACCGGCCGACGAGCAGTACTTC. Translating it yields CASSPADEQYF.

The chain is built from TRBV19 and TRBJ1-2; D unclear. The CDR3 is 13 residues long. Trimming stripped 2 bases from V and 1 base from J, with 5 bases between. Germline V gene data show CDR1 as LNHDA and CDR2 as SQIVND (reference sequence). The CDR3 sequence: CASSIRGNYGYTF. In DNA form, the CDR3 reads TGTGCCAGTAGTATACGGGGTAACTATGGCTACACCTTC.

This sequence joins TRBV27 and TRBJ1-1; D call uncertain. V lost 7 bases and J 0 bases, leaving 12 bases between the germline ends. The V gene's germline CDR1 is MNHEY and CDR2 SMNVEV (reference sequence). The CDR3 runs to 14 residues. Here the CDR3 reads CASKYEGLNTEAFF. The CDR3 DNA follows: TGTGCCAGCAAATATGAGGGCCTGAACACTGAAGCTTTCTTT.

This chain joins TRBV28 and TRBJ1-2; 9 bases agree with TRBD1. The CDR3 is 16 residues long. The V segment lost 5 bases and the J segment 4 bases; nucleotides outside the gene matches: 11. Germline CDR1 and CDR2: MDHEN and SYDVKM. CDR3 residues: CASSAGGQGVGYGYTF. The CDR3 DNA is TGTGCCAGCAGTGCAGGGGGACAGGGAGTGGGCTATGGCTACACCTTC.

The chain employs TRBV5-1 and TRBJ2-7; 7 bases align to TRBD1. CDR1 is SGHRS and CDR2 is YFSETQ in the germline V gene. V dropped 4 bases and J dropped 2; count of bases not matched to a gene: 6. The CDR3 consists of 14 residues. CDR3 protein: CASSGRGQTYEQYF. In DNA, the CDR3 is TGCGCCAGCAGCGGAAGGGGACAGACCTACGAGCAGTACTTC.